A selection of T cell receptor beta chains follows, all from one sample in a study of read filtering for tumor transcriptome and immune sequencing. From the reads, TCRdb called clonotypes with MiXCR, one entry per CDR3 protein. The sample consists of 39,000 or so distinct CDR3 sequences, roughly an eighth of them appearing once. The sample comprised a population of CD138-negative cells sorted from bone marrow. These receptors originate from a donor aged 40 or older with multiple myeloma. CDR3s include the opening cysteine and the closing phenylalanine or tryptophan. D genes are given only for firm matches. Clone size is stated in some rows and not others, as once, few, many or a class when expanded.

J gene	D gene	V gene	clone size	CDR3 DNA	CDR3 protein
TRBJ2-5	TRBD2	TRBV6-1	.	TGTGCCAGCAGTGAAGAGCGGGATAGGGAGACCCAGTACTTC	CASSEERDRETQYF
TRBJ1-1	.	TRBV12-3/TRBV12-4	many	TGTGCCAGCACCCCGGCTCCCAGCACTGAAGCTTTCTTT	CASTPAPSTEAFF
TRBJ2-2	.	TRBV7-9	many	TGTGCCAGCAGCCCCATGGCCGACACCGGGGAGCTGTTTTTT	CASSPMADTGELFF
TRBJ1-1	.	TRBV6-5	.	TGTGCCAGCAGACGGGGGCTCAACACTGAAGCTTTCTTT	CASRRGLNTEAFF
TRBJ1-2	TRBD1	TRBV12-3/TRBV12-4	many	TGTGCCAGCAGTCTCCGGGACAGGTCTTCCTATGGCTACACCTTC	CASSLRDRSSYGYTF
TRBJ1-2	.	TRBV20-1	many	TGCAGTGCTAGAGATGTGGGGGGGGACGGCTATGGCTACACCTTC	CSARDVGGDGYGYTF
TRBJ2-3	TRBD2	TRBV11-2	many	TGTGCCAGCAGCCCCCTGGGGGGGGGCACAGATACGCAGTATTTT	CASSPLGGGTDTQYF
TRBJ2-1	.	TRBV5-6	many	TGTGCCAGCACCCTGAGGGGGGGGCCCCTCAATGAGCAGTTCTTC	CASTLRGGPLNEQFF
TRBJ2-1	TRBD1	TRBV29-1	many	TGCAGCGTTGAAGGGTGGACAGGATACAATGAGCAGTTCTTC	CSVEGWTGYNEQFF
TRBJ2-1	.	TRBV5-5	.	TGTGCCAGCAGCCCCCTCCATCCCGTGGGGGTCTATGAGCAGTTCTTC	CASSPLHPVGVYEQFF
TRBJ2-3	.	TRBV27	many	TGTGCCAGCAGTCTAAAGCGGCCGACAGATACGCAGTATTTT	CASSLKRPTDTQYF
TRBJ2-5	TRBD1	TRBV7-2	many	TGTGCCAGCAGCTTAGTGGACAGGGGGAGCACAGAGACCCAGTACTTC	CASSLVDRGSTETQYF
TRBJ2-7	.	TRBV5-1	.	TGCGCCAGCAGCCGGACTGGGCGTGACGAGCAGTACTTC	CASSRTGRDEQYF
TRBJ1-4	TRBD1	TRBV5-1	many	TGCGCCAGCAGCCTTTGGAGAGGGGGCGGTCGCACTAATGAAAAACTGTTTTTT	CASSLWRGGGRTNEKLFF
TRBJ2-2	.	TRBV11-3	many	TGCGCCAGCAGCCCTGGGAGCGTGAACACCGGGGAGCTGTTTTTT	CASSPGSVNTGELFF
TRBJ2-2	TRBD1	TRBV2	many	TGTGCCAGCAGGCGACAGGGGGCAGGCGGGGAGCTGTTTTTT	CASRRQGAGGELFF
TRBJ1-1	.	TRBV6-2/TRBV6-3	many	TGTGCCAGCAGTTACTCCAGGGTTGGTATCACTGAAGCTTTCTTT	CASSYSRVGITEAFF
TRBJ2-1	.	TRBV6-1	.	TGTGCCAGCAGTGAAAAGATGGCGGGTGAGCAGTTCTTC	CASSEKMAGEQFF
TRBJ1-5	.	TRBV7-3	many	TGTGCCAGCAGCCCCTGTGAGGGACAAGGACCCTCGAAAGGCAATCAGCCCCAGCATTTT	CASSPCEGQGPSKGNQPQHF
TRBJ1-1	.	TRBV4-1	.	TGCGCCAGCAGCCATACTACCCGGGACAAAGGCACTGAAGCTTTCTTT	CASSHTTRDKGTEAFF
TRBJ1-4	.	TRBV7-9	many	TGTGCCAGCAGCTCCCGGGATTCAACTAATGAAAAACTGTTTTTT	CASSSRDSTNEKLFF
TRBJ1-6	.	TRBV2	many	TGTGCCAGCAGTGAGACGGGACTCGGAAATTCACCCCTCCACTTT	CASSETGLGNSPLHF
TRBJ1-6	.	TRBV7-8	many	TGTGCCAGCGCGGGGGGCAGGCTCCTCCACTTT	CASAGGRLLHF
TRBJ2-3	.	TRBV19	many	TGTGCCAGTAGTATCGGGAGTAATACGCAGTATTTT	CASSIGSNTQYF
TRBJ1-1	.	TRBV6-1	many	TGTGCCAGCAGTGAAAGGGCCCGAAACACTGAAGCTTTCTTT	CASSERARNTEAFF
TRBJ1-4	.	TRBV30	many	TGTGCCTGGGAGAGAGGGGAAAAACTGTTTTTT	CAWERGEKLFF
TRBJ2-2	.	TRBV10-2	many	TGCGCCAGCAGTGAGATAACCGCCGGGGAGCTGTTTTTT	CASSEITAGELFF
TRBJ2-7	.	TRBV5-1	many	TGCGCCAGCCGTGATTTGACGGGGCTATACGAGCAGTACTTC	CASRDLTGLYEQYF
TRBJ2-1	TRBD1	TRBV28	medium-sized	TGTGCCAGCAGCTCCGGACAGGGGGGTTCCTACAATGAGCAGTTCTTC	CASSSGQGGSYNEQFF
TRBJ1-2	.	TRBV28	many	TGTGCCAGCAGATTCGGGACAAACTATGGCTACACCTTC	CASRFGTNYGYTF
TRBJ2-5	TRBD2	TRBV20-1	.	TGCAGTGCTAGAGATTTGGCGGGAGGGCCCGGAGAGACCCAGTACTTC	CSARDLAGGPGETQYF
TRBJ1-3	.	TRBV6-5	few	TGTGCCAGCAGAACAGTCCGGAGCTCTGGAAACACCATATATTTT	CASRTVRSSGNTIYF
TRBJ2-3	.	TRBV20-1	many	TGCAGTGGAATTGAGGGGAGCACAGATACGCAGTATTTT	CSGIEGSTDTQYF
TRBJ2-5	.	TRBV20-1	many	TGCAGTGCTAGGAAGGAGCCGGGAGATTCAGAGACCCAGTACTTC	CSARKEPGDSETQYF
TRBJ1-1	.	TRBV29-1	.	TGCAGCGTTGAGTTCGCAGGGGAGCTTGTGGGCACTGAAGCTGTCTTT	CSVEFAGELVGTEAVF
TRBJ1-2	.	TRBV5-1	.	TGCGCCAGCAGCTTGGAGGGCCATCTGGAAGGCTACACCTTC	CASSLEGHLEGYTF
TRBJ1-2	.	TRBV5-6	few	TGTGCCAGCAGCTTGGGCCCCAGATCCTACAACTACTATGGCTACACCTTC	CASSLGPRSYNYYGYTF
TRBJ1-5	.	TRBV5-1	many	TGCGCCAGCAGCTCCATCTGGGGGGCAAACCAGCCCCAGCATTTT	CASSSIWGANQPQHF
TRBJ1-1	.	TRBV5-1	medium-sized	TGCGCCAGCAGCTCGGACAACTTGAACACTGAAGCTTTCTTT	CASSSDNLNTEAFF
TRBJ2-3	TRBD2	TRBV11-2	many	TGTGCCAGCAGCCTGCTAGCGGGGGGAGGCACAGATACGCAGTATTTT	CASSLLAGGGTDTQYF
TRBJ2-7	.	TRBV19	many	TGTGCCAGTAGTCTCGGGAGACCCTACGAGCAGTACTTC	CASSLGRPYEQYF
TRBJ2-3	.	TRBV7-3	many	TGTGCCAGCAGCTTATGGGCCAACACAGATACGCAGTATTTT	CASSLWANTDTQYF
TRBJ2-3	.	TRBV7-2	.	TGTGTTAGCAGCTTAGACGGCGGGTCCACGGATACGCAGTATTTT	CVSSLDGGSTDTQYF
TRBJ1-2	.	TRBV28	many	TGTGCCAGCACAGCATCTGGGACAAACTATGGCTACACCTTC	CASTASGTNYGYTF
TRBJ1-1	.	TRBV7-8	many	TGTGCCAGCAGCCCGACCCGAACGGCCTTCTCTTTCTTT	CASSPTRTAFSFF
TRBJ2-3	TRBD1	TRBV12-3/TRBV12-4	.	TGTGCCAGCAGAAAACAGGGGTTGGGCACAGATACGCAGTATTTT	CASRKQGLGTDTQYF
TRBJ1-1	.	TRBV7-8	few	TGTGCCAGCAGCTGGCGGGGACAGAACACTGAAGCTTTCTTT	CASSWRGQNTEAFF